Following are 23 T cell receptor beta chains from one sample sequenced in a study of T cells after yellow fever vaccination. TCRdb re-called the 5' RACE reads through MiXCR, storing one row per CDR3 protein. Of some 250,000 distinct CDR3 sequences in the sample, roughly 3.7% were seen once. Sequences were derived from PBMCs, sampled 15 days after the yellow fever booster vaccination. The receptors originated from a young man who received the YFV17D yellow fever vaccine.

The CDR3 loop reads CASSPRTGSYNEQFF. The CDR3, as DNA: TGTGCCAGCTCACCACGGACAGGCTCCTACAATGAGCAGTTCTTC. The V and J genes are TRBV18 and TRBJ2-1; 7 nucleotides agree with TRBD1. Per the germline V gene, CDR1 is KGHSH and CDR2 is LQKENI. The trim removed 1 base at V and 0 bases at J, leaving 0 bases unmatched. The CDR3 totals 15 residues.

Ten or more counts support this clonotype. The chain employs TRBV2 and TRBJ1-6; TRBD1 agrees at 7 bases. The junction had 7 bases not matched to a gene; V was cut back by 5 bases and J by 6 bases. The germline V gene encodes CDR1 SNHLY and CDR2 FYNNEI. The CDR3 has 15 residues. As DNA, the CDR3 is TGTGCCAGCAGTCTGAGGGGACAGACTAATTCACCCCTCCACTTT. It translates to CASSLRGQTNSPLHF.

At least ten counts were recorded for this clonotype. V and J are TRBV5-1 and TRBJ1-1; 10 bases map to TRBD1. V trimming: 4 bases; J trimming: 5 bases; junction bases outside the gene matches: 8. The germline V gene encodes CDR1 SGHRS and CDR2 YFSETQ. This CDR3 has 15 residues. CDR3 sequence: CASSGPGQGRTEAFF. The CDR3 region has the DNA TGCGCCAGCAGCGGCCCGGGACAGGGGAGGACTGAAGCTTTCTTT.

This clonotype was seen many times. The CDR3 DNA reads TGCGCCAGCAGCTTGGCAGGGATCCTGAGCTCTGGAAACACCATATATTTT. It yields the protein CASSLAGILSSGNTIYF. The J gene is TRBJ1-3, the V gene TRBV5-1; tentative D call: TRBD1 (5 bases). Germline V gene sequence: CDR1 SGHRS, CDR2 YFSETQ. The CDR3 has 17 amino acids. The germline V and J ends were trimmed by 0 bases and 0 bases, with 13 bases remaining between them. Full variable domain (outside the CDR3, taken from reference TRBV5-1 and TRBJ1-3): KAGVTQTPRYLIKTRGQQVTLSCSPISGHRSVSWYQQTPGQGLQFLFEYFSETQRNKGNFPGRFSGRQFSNSRSEMNVSTLELGDSALYLCASSLAGILSSGNTIYFGEGSWLTVV.

The sample holds many counts of this clonotype. The V and J genes are TRBV20-1 and TRBJ2-4; D remains unclear. CDR3 size: 14 residues. Trimming pared 0 bases from V and 8 bases from J, leaving 14 bases between. The germline CDR1 and CDR2 sequences are DFQATT and SNEGSKA (reference sequence). CDR3 sequence reads: CSARDPVTLDIQYF. The CDR3 nucleotides are TGCAGTGCTAGAGACCCCGTGACCTTGGACATTCAGTACTTC.

This clonotype was counted many times. This rearrangement joins TRBV28 to TRBJ2-2; D is undetermined. Trimming stripped 3 bases from V and 2 bases from J, with 10 bases between. The germline V gene encodes CDR1 MDHEN and CDR2 SYDVKM. The CDR3 sequence is 15 residues long. The CDR3 reads CASSFPGANTGELFF. The CDR3 DNA follows: TGTGCCAGCAGTTTCCCCGGCGCTAACACCGGGGAGCTGTTTTTT.

This clonotype was seen a few times. The chain combines TRBV19 with TRBJ1-5; TRBD1 matches 8 bases. The germline gives CDR1 LNHDA, CDR2 SQIVND (reference sequence). Trimming at V came to 4 bases and at J to 10 bases, leaving 9 bases not matched to a gene. The CDR3 covers 14 residues. The CDR3 protein is CASSTDRGSYPQHF. CDR3 sequence (DNA): TGTGCCAGTAGTACCGACAGGGGTTCTTACCCCCAGCATTTT.

This clonotype was counted at least ten times. An end of the junction does not agree with germline; a read error may underlie this. The rearrangement links TRBV12-3 or TRBV12-4 to TRBJ2-5, with a tentative D call TRBD2 (6 bases). The CDR3 extends over 12 amino acids. The CDR3 is CASSLIVEGLHF. CDR3 sequence (DNA): TGTGCCAGCAGTTTAATTGTGGAGGGACTCCACTTC.

This clonotype was seen repeatedly, ten times or more. The J gene is TRBJ2-5, the V gene TRBV20-1; 7 bases fit TRBD2. The CDR3 covers 15 residues. The V segment lost 6 bases and the J segment 5 bases; nucleotides outside the gene matches: 15. CDR1 and CDR2 from the germline V gene are DFQATT and SNEGSKA (reference sequence). The CDR3 region is CSAVRGTTREETQYF. The CDR3 DNA sequence: TGCAGTGCCGTCCGGGGGACTACCCGAGAGGAGACCCAGTACTTC.

This clonotype was seen many times. The chain carries TRBV3-1 and TRBJ2-2; no clear D. Trimming removed 6 bases at V and 0 bases at J, with 14 bases between. Germline CDR1 LGHDT, CDR2 YNNKEL (reference sequence). The CDR3 is 16 residues long. CDR3 coding DNA: TGTGCCAGCAGTCCGACCGTGTCCACGAACACCGGGGAGCTGTTTTTT. It codes for CASSPTVSTNTGELFF. Using reference TRBV3-1 and TRBJ2-2 for the parts outside the CDR3, the full variable domain is DTAVSQTPKYLVTQMGNDKSIKCEQNLGHDTMYWYKQDSKKFLKIMFSYNNKELIINETVPNRFSPKSPDKAHLNLHINSLELGDSAVYFCASSPTVSTNTGELFFGEGSRLTVL.

This clonotype has at least ten counts. One junction end does not reproduce the germline sequence, and a read error may be involved. The chain carries TRBV15 and TRBJ1-5; a possible D gene is TRBD1 (5 bases). This CDR3 has 16 amino acids. Germline loops: CDR1 LNHNV, CDR2 YYDKDF (reference sequence). The CDR3 DNA sequence: TGTGCCACCAGCAGAATGGGACCGAGTAGCGATCAGCCCCAGCATTTT. This codes for CATSRMGPSSDQPQHF.

The chain combines TRBV7-3 with TRBJ1-2; TRBD1 matches at 7 bases. CDR1 is SGHTA, CDR2 FQGTGA, per germline. V lost 4 bases to trimming and J lost 7 bases; unmatched junction nucleotides: 9. The CDR3 totals 14 residues. The CDR3 DNA follows: TGTGCCAGCAGCTCACGACAGGGAAGATTTGGCTACACCTTC. Its protein is CASSSRQGRFGYTF.

In this sample, this clonotype turned up many times. V gene TRBV5-1 combines with J gene TRBJ1-5; D is unclear. Germline CDR1 SGHRS, CDR2 YFSETQ. V lost 0 bases and J 1 base, leaving 8 bases between the germline ends. CDR3 length: 15 residues. In nucleotides, the CDR3 is TGCGCCAGCAGCTTGGCCCCAGACAGCAATCAGCCCCAGCATTTT. As protein: CASSLAPDSNQPQHF.

This clonotype was seen a few times. This chain connects TRBV6-5 to TRBJ1-5; D may be TRBD1 (5 bases). Germline V gene sequence: CDR1 MNHEY, CDR2 SVGAGI. The V and J ends lost 4 bases and 2 bases respectively, with 15 bases between them. The CDR3 totals 16 residues. CDR3: CASSSLRGGGNQPQHF. Written as DNA, the CDR3 is TGTGCCAGCAGTTCTCTCCGGGGGGGGGGCAATCAGCCCCAGCATTTT.

At least ten counts were recorded for this clonotype. The chain couples TRBV7-8 to TRBJ1-5; 8 positions agree with TRBD1. Trimming took 3 bases from V and 7 from J; bases not matched to a gene: 2. Germline values: CDR1 SGHVS, CDR2 FQNEAQ. This CDR3 has 13 amino acids. The CDR3 protein is CASSFTGGQPQHF. The CDR3 nucleotides are TGTGCCAGCAGCTTCACAGGGGGACAGCCCCAGCATTTT.

This clonotype was detected ten times or more. V usage is TRBV12-3 or TRBV12-4 and J usage is TRBJ1-1, with a possible D match to TRBD1 (5 bases). V was pared by 5 bases and J by 5 bases, with 12 bases between. The CDR3 loop spans 13 amino acids. CDR3 loop: CASSGTGRTEAFF. The CDR3 nucleotides read TGTGCCAGCAGTGGGACGGGGAGGACTGAAGCTTTCTTT.

This clonotype occurred many times. This chain joins TRBV28 and TRBJ2-2, with 9 bases fitting TRBD2. Germline-derived CDR1 and CDR2 are MDHEN and SYDVKM. With 4 bases clipped from V and 9 bases from J, the junction kept 3 bases outside the gene matches. This CDR3 has 13 residues. In DNA form, the CDR3 reads TGTGCCAGCAGTTGGCGGGGGGGCCGGGAGCTGTTTTTT. This translates into CASSWRGGRELFF.

Many counts were recorded for this clonotype. J is TRBJ2-7 and V is TRBV27; no firm D call. CDR3 length: 14 amino acids. V shed 6 bases and J shed 3 bases, with 15 bases lying between them. Per germline, CDR1 MNHEY and CDR2 SMNVEV (reference sequence). DNA of the CDR3: TGTGCCAGCAGGACGCTTTATAGGTTCTACGAGCAGTACTTC. Translating it yields CASRTLYRFYEQYF.

This clonotype was observed many times. V and J are TRBV5-1 and TRBJ2-3; 11 bases map to TRBD2. V shed 8 bases, J shed 3 bases, and the junction held 5 bases outside the gene matches. This CDR3 contains 14 residues. Germline V gene data show CDR1 as SGHRS and CDR2 as YFSETQ. In DNA, the CDR3 is TGCGCCAGTTGTCTAGCGGGGGGAACAGATACGCAGTATTTT. Its translation is CASCLAGGTDTQYF.

The table lists this clonotype with many counts. This chain joins TRBV7-2 and TRBJ1-5; tentatively, D is TRBD1 (5 bases). The V gene lost 1 base and the J gene lost 1 base, with 14 bases spanning the gap. The germline V gene encodes CDR1 SGHTA and CDR2 FQGNSA. The CDR3 totals 17 residues. In nucleotides, the CDR3 is TGTGCCAGCAGCTTAGGGGGAACAGGTTGGAGCAATCAGCCCCAGCATTTT. Translated, it gives CASSLGGTGWSNQPQHF.

In this sample, this clonotype turned up many times. J is TRBJ2-3 and V is TRBV19, with 8 positions matching TRBD1. This CDR3 is built from 15 residues. Trimming removed 3 bases from V and 5 bases from J; junction bases left unmatched: 7. CDR1 is LNHDA and CDR2 is SQIVND in the germline V gene (reference sequence). DNA for the CDR3: TGTGCCAGTAGTATCCGACAGGGGCAAGGAGATACGCAGTATTTT. Encoded protein: CASSIRQGQGDTQYF.

This clonotype was observed many times. CDR3 amino acids: CASSQGDYGYTF. CDR3 bases: TGTGCCAGCAGCCAGGGGGACTATGGCTACACCTTC. The chain uses TRBV3-1 and TRBJ1-2; perhaps TRBD1 as D (5 bases). There are 12 residues in the CDR3. Between the trimmed V and J ends, which lost 3 bases and 3 bases, there was a span of 5 bases. The germline CDR1 and CDR2 sequences are LGHDT and YNNKEL (reference sequence).

This clonotype was seen repeatedly, ten times or more. The rearrangement joins TRBV20-1 to TRBJ2-3; 9 nucleotides match TRBD2. Germline loops: CDR1 DFQATT, CDR2 SNEGSKA (reference sequence). The trim removed 6 bases at V and 2 bases at J, leaving 27 bases unmatched. The CDR3 loop spans 21 amino acids. CDR3 in DNA: TGCAGTGCAACGAATAGAAAGCGGGGGGCCGTACCTGTACCATCCACAGATACGCAGTATTTT. It codes for CSATNRKRGAVPVPSTDTQYF.